This is a list of T cell receptor beta chains from one sample in a study of T cell repertoires in cytomegalovirus infection. TCRdb re-called the reads through MiXCR, storing one row per CDR3 protein. Seen here are 170,000 or so distinct CDR3 sequences, about 18% observed once, and the top ten hold approximately 25%. Sequencing input: CD8+ T cells from PBMCs. These receptors were taken from a human donor in good health (CMV status not recorded). Some clones in this sample may be carry-over from other donors' samples. CDR3s include the opening cysteine and the closing phenylalanine or tryptophan. Each record gives: V gene, clone size, J gene, D gene, CDR3 protein, CDR3 DNA. A D gene is named only where the DNA matches it firmly. Rows give clone size only sometimes, using once, few, many, or a class for an expanded clone.

v_gene: TRBV14; abundance: few; j_gene: TRBJ1-1; d_gene: TRBD1; CDR3aa: CASSQDFQGALNTEAFF; CDR3nt: TGTGCCAGCAGCCAAGATTTCCAGGGGGCACTGAACACTGAAGCTTTCTTT
v_gene: TRBV30; abundance: NA; j_gene: TRBJ2-1; d_gene: TRBD2; CDR3aa: CAWRGLAGDNEQFF; CDR3nt: TGTGCCTGGAGAGGACTAGCGGGGGACAATGAGCAGTTCTTC
v_gene: TRBV12-3/TRBV12-4; abundance: NA; j_gene: TRBJ1-5; d_gene: TRBD1; CDR3aa: CASSCRTGEVVRCNQPQHF; CDR3nt: TGTGCCAGCAGTTGCCGGACAGGGGAAGTCGTGAGGTGTAACCAGCCCCAGCATTTT
v_gene: TRBV7-6; abundance: few; j_gene: TRBJ1-2; d_gene: NA; CDR3aa: CASSLSGIYGYTF; CDR3nt: TGTGCCAGCAGCTTATCAGGGATCTATGGCTACACCTTC
v_gene: TRBV7-2; abundance: few; j_gene: TRBJ2-3; d_gene: NA; CDR3aa: CASNLQGPDTQYF; CDR3nt: TGTGCCAGCAACTTACAGGGTCCAGATACGCAGTATTTT
v_gene: TRBV6-5; abundance: NA; j_gene: TRBJ1-1; d_gene: NA; CDR3aa: CASSYEPYPLGTEAFF; CDR3nt: TGTGCCAGCAGTTACGAACCTTACCCCTTAGGCACTGAAGCTTTCTTT
v_gene: TRBV7-9; abundance: few; j_gene: TRBJ2-3; d_gene: NA; CDR3aa: CASPTSGDGDTQYF; CDR3nt: TGTGCCAGCCCGACCTCCGGGGATGGAGATACGCAGTATTTT
v_gene: TRBV11-2; abundance: NA; j_gene: TRBJ2-7; d_gene: NA; CDR3aa: CASSLETVSPYEQYF; CDR3nt: TGTGCCAGCAGCCTTGAGACCGTCTCCCCCTACGAGCAGTACTTC
v_gene: TRBV7-2; abundance: few; j_gene: TRBJ2-1; d_gene: TRBD1; CDR3aa: CASSLGSFRDRTYNEQFF; CDR3nt: TGTGCCAGCAGCTTAGGAAGTTTTCGGGACAGAACTTACAATGAGCAGTTCTTC
v_gene: TRBV10-2; abundance: NA; j_gene: TRBJ1-3; d_gene: NA; CDR3aa: CASIHSETGVSGNTIYF; CDR3nt: TGCGCCAGCATTCACTCTGAGACAGGCGTATCTGGAAACACCATATATTTT
v_gene: TRBV5-6; abundance: NA; j_gene: TRBJ2-3; d_gene: TRBD1; CDR3aa: CASSPGQGALDTQYF; CDR3nt: TGTGCCAGCAGCCCTGGACAGGGGGCGCTGGATACGCAGTATTTT
v_gene: TRBV7-9; abundance: few; j_gene: TRBJ2-7; d_gene: TRBD1; CDR3aa: CASSGQQGTYEQYF; CDR3nt: TGTGCCAGCAGCGGGCAACAGGGGACCTACGAGCAGTACTTC
v_gene: TRBV6-4; abundance: once; j_gene: TRBJ2-3; d_gene: TRBD2; CDR3aa: CASSDSMRGGVDTQYF; CDR3nt: TGTGCCAGCAGTGACTCGATGCGGGGAGGGGTAGATACGCAGTATTTT
v_gene: TRBV4-3; abundance: few; j_gene: TRBJ2-3; d_gene: TRBD1; CDR3aa: CASLPRDRGIADTQYF; CDR3nt: TGCGCCTCCTTGCCCCGGGACAGGGGCATCGCAGATACGCAGTATTTT
v_gene: TRBV27; abundance: NA; j_gene: TRBJ1-2; d_gene: NA; CDR3aa: CASSPTGVNYGYTF; CDR3nt: TGTGCCAGCAGTCCCACGGGAGTTAACTATGGCTACACCTTC
v_gene: TRBV29-1; abundance: NA; j_gene: TRBJ2-4; d_gene: NA; CDR3aa: CSVGDGRDRQYF; CDR3nt: TGCAGCGTTGGGGACGGACGAGACAGGCAGTACTTC
v_gene: TRBV6-2/TRBV6-3; abundance: NA; j_gene: TRBJ2-7; d_gene: TRBD1; CDR3aa: CASRFLDRSSYEQYF; CDR3nt: TGTGCCAGCCGATTTCTGGACAGGAGCTCCTACGAGCAGTACTTC
v_gene: TRBV29-1; abundance: NA; j_gene: TRBJ2-3; d_gene: NA; CDR3aa: CSVEEWGAPDTQYF; CDR3nt: TGCAGCGTGGAGGAGTGGGGGGCCCCAGATACGCAGTATTTT
v_gene: TRBV6-2/TRBV6-3; abundance: few; j_gene: TRBJ2-1; d_gene: NA; CDR3aa: CATQLGWGSYNEQFF; CDR3nt: TGTGCCACCCAATTGGGGTGGGGCTCCTACAATGAGCAGTTCTTC
v_gene: TRBV7-9; abundance: few; j_gene: TRBJ2-5; d_gene: TRBD2; CDR3aa: CASSSPPPSGALQETQYF; CDR3nt: TGTGCCAGCAGCTCACCGCCCCCTAGCGGGGCCCTCCAAGAGACCCAGTACTTC
v_gene: TRBV12-3/TRBV12-4; abundance: few; j_gene: TRBJ2-3; d_gene: TRBD2; CDR3aa: CASAPGTNTDTQYF; CDR3nt: TGTGCCAGCGCACCCGGGACTAACACAGATACGCAGTATTTT
v_gene: TRBV2; abundance: NA; j_gene: TRBJ1-5; d_gene: TRBD1; CDR3aa: CASSNGQGNQPQHF; CDR3nt: TGTGCCAGCAGTAATGGACAGGGGAATCAGCCCCAGCATTTT
v_gene: TRBV18; abundance: NA; j_gene: TRBJ2-1; d_gene: NA; CDR3aa: CASFQPGLLGEQFF; CDR3nt: TGTGCCAGTTTTCAACCGGGACTTTTAGGTGAGCAGTTCTTC
v_gene: TRBV27; abundance: NA; j_gene: TRBJ2-1; d_gene: NA; CDR3aa: CASRNRRFSYNEQFF; CDR3nt: TGTGCCAGCAGAAACCGACGGTTCTCCTACAATGAGCAGTTCTTC
v_gene: TRBV10-3; abundance: few; j_gene: TRBJ2-2; d_gene: NA; CDR3aa: CAICPGIGTGELFF; CDR3nt: TGTGCCATCTGTCCAGGGATCGGCACCGGGGAGCTGTTTTTT
v_gene: TRBV28; abundance: few; j_gene: TRBJ1-2; d_gene: NA; CDR3aa: CASSHRELPYGYTF; CDR3nt: TGTGCCAGCAGCCACAGGGAACTTCCCTATGGCTACACCTTC
v_gene: TRBV7-2; abundance: few; j_gene: TRBJ1-1; d_gene: NA; CDR3aa: CASCRTMNTEAFF; CDR3nt: TGTGCCAGCTGCCGTACCATGAACACTGAAGCTTTCTTT
v_gene: TRBV12-3/TRBV12-4; abundance: NA; j_gene: TRBJ1-2; d_gene: NA; CDR3aa: CASSFGRTAVYGYTF; CDR3nt: TGTGCCAGCAGTTTTGGTCGGACAGCTGTCTATGGCTACACCTTC
v_gene: TRBV12-3/TRBV12-4; abundance: few; j_gene: TRBJ1-2; d_gene: NA; CDR3aa: CASSPVDIYGYTF; CDR3nt: TGTGCCAGCAGCCCAGTGGACATCTATGGCTACACCTTC
v_gene: TRBV2; abundance: few; j_gene: TRBJ1-2; d_gene: NA; CDR3aa: CASSEELPMTPANYGYTF; CDR3nt: TGTGCCAGCAGTGAAGAGTTACCGATGACGCCAGCTAACTATGGCTACACCTTC
v_gene: TRBV7-9; abundance: medium-sized; j_gene: TRBJ2-1; d_gene: NA; CDR3aa: CASSLAGSYNEQFF; CDR3nt: TGTGCCAGCAGCTTAGCGGGCTCCTACAATGAGCAGTTCTTC
v_gene: TRBV7-6; abundance: few; j_gene: TRBJ2-7; d_gene: TRBD1; CDR3aa: CASSSGQGLAYEQYF; CDR3nt: TGTGCCAGCAGCTCCGGACAGGGTCTCGCCTACGAGCAGTACTTC
v_gene: TRBV7-9; abundance: NA; j_gene: TRBJ1-6; d_gene: NA; CDR3aa: CASSSTSTTGKSPLHF; CDR3nt: TGTGCCAGCAGCTCCACTTCAACTACAGGGAAGTCACCCCTCCACTTT
v_gene: TRBV14; abundance: NA; j_gene: TRBJ1-6; d_gene: NA; CDR3aa: CASSQAAVDSPLHF; CDR3nt: TGTGCCAGCAGCCAAGCGGCAGTCGATTCACCCCTCCACTTT
v_gene: TRBV11-2; abundance: few; j_gene: TRBJ2-3; d_gene: NA; CDR3aa: CASSSGFSDTQYF; CDR3nt: TGTGCCAGCAGCTCCGGGTTCTCAGATACGCAGTATTTT
v_gene: TRBV29-1; abundance: few; j_gene: TRBJ1-1; d_gene: NA; CDR3aa: CSAGPGEAFF; CDR3nt: TGCAGCGCAGGCCCCGGGGAAGCTTTCTTT
v_gene: TRBV7-6; abundance: few; j_gene: TRBJ2-7; d_gene: NA; CDR3aa: CASSPTSVPEQYF; CDR3nt: TGTGCCAGCAGCCCAACCTCTGTCCCCGAGCAGTACTTC
v_gene: TRBV12-3/TRBV12-4; abundance: NA; j_gene: TRBJ1-5; d_gene: NA; CDR3aa: CASSRTGSGQPQHF; CDR3nt: TGTGCCAGCAGCCGAACAGGGTCGGGTCAGCCCCAGCATTTT
v_gene: TRBV28; abundance: few; j_gene: TRBJ1-5; d_gene: TRBD1; CDR3aa: CASMTGSQPQHF; CDR3nt: TGTGCCAGCATGACAGGGAGTCAGCCCCAGCATTTT
v_gene: TRBV7-2; abundance: NA; j_gene: TRBJ1-4; d_gene: NA; CDR3aa: CASSGGPNEKLFF; CDR3nt: TGTGCCAGCAGCGGGGGACCTAATGAAAAACTGTTTTTT
v_gene: TRBV6-1; abundance: few; j_gene: TRBJ1-1; d_gene: NA; CDR3aa: CASSDPGILGNTEAFF; CDR3nt: TGTGCCAGCAGTGACCCCGGGATACTGGGGAACACTGAAGCTTTCTTT
v_gene: TRBV29-1; abundance: few; j_gene: TRBJ2-1; d_gene: NA; CDR3aa: CSVGVSSYNEQFF; CDR3nt: TGCAGCGTGGGCGTGAGCTCCTACAATGAGCAGTTCTTC
v_gene: TRBV4-1; abundance: NA; j_gene: TRBJ1-4; d_gene: NA; CDR3aa: CASSPGEGWKLFF; CDR3nt: TGCGCCAGCAGCCCCGGGGAGGGTTGGAAACTGTTTTTT
v_gene: TRBV12-3/TRBV12-4; abundance: few; j_gene: TRBJ1-2; d_gene: NA; CDR3aa: CASSGDRTGYTF; CDR3nt: TGTGCCAGCAGTGGCGACAGGACGGGCTACACCTTC
v_gene: TRBV25-1; abundance: NA; j_gene: TRBJ2-7; d_gene: NA; CDR3aa: CASRRTADEQYF; CDR3nt: TGTGCCAGCAGGAGGACAGCTGACGAGCAGTACTTC